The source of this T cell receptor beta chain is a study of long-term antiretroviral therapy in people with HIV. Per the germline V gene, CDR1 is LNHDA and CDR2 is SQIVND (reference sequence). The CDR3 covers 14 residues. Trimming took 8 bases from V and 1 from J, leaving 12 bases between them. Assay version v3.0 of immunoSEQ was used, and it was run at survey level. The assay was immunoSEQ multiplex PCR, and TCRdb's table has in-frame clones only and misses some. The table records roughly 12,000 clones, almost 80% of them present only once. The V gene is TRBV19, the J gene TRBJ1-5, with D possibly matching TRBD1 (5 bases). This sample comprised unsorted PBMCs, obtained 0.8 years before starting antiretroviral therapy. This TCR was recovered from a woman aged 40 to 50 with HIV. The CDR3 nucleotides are TGTGCCAGTGGCAGGGTTTCAAGCAATCAGCCCCAGCATTTT. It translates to CASGRVSSNQPQHF.